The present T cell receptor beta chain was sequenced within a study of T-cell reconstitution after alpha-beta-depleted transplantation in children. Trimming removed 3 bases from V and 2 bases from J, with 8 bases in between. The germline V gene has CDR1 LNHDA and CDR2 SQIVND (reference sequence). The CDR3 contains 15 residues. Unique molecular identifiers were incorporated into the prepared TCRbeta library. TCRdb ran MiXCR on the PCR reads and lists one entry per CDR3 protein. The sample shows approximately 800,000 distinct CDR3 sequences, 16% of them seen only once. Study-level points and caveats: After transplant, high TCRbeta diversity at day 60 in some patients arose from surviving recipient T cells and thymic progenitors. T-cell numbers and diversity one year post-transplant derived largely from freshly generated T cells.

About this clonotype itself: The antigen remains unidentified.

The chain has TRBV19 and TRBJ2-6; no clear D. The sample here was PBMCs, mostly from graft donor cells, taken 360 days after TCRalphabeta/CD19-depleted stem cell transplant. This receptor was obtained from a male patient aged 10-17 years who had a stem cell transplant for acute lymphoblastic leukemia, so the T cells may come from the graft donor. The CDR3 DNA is TGTGCCAGTAGTATCATAGATGCTGGGGCCAACGTCCTGACTTTC. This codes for CASSIIDAGANVLTF. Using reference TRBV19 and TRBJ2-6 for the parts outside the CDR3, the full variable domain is DGGITQSPKYLFRKEGQNVTLSCEQNLNHDAMYWYRQDPGQGLRLIYYSQIVNDFQKGDIAEGYSVSREKKESFPLTVTSAQKNPTAFYLCASSIIDAGANVLTFGAGSRLTVL.